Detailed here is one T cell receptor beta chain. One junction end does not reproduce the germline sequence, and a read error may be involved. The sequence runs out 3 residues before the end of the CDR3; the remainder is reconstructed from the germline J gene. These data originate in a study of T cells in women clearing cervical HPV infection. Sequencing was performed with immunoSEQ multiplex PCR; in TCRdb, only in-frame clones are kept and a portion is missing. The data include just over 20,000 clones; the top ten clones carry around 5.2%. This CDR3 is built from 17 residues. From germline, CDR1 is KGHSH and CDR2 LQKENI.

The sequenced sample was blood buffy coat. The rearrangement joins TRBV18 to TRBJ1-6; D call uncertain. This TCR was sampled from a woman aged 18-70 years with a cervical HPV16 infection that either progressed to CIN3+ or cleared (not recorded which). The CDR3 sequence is CASPHLRSQDSNTPLHF. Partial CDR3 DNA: TGTGCCAGCCCACACCTTCGTTCGCAGGATAGTAATACACCC.